This passage covers 14 T cell receptor beta chains from one sample sequenced in a study of blood T cell repertoires in COVID-19. The method was immunoSEQ multiplex PCR; TCRdb's version includes in-frame clones alone and lacks a portion of them. The sample has fewer than 350,000 clones, around four fifths seen once. The source material was peripheral blood. The receptors stem from a woman between 50 and 59 years old with active or convalescent COVID-19.

V usage is TRBV28 and J usage is TRBJ2-1; 7 bases line up with TRBD2. Germline assignment: CDR1 MDHEN and CDR2 SYDVKM. This CDR3 is 16 amino acids long. With 4 bases clipped from V and 4 bases from J, the junction kept 10 bases outside the gene matches. CDR3 nucleotides: TGTGCCAGCAGTTATCTCCTAGCGGAGGAATACAATGAGCAGTTCTTC. It specifies CASSYLLAEEYNEQFF.

This rearrangement joins TRBV28 to TRBJ1-1; D is possibly TRBD1 (5 bases). The ends were cut back, 6 bases at V and 7 bases at J, with 15 bases in the middle. The germline CDR1 and CDR2 sequences are MDHEN and SYDVKM. The CDR3 spans 13 residues. The CDR3 nucleotides are TGTGCCAGCAGACCCGGACCGGGACTTGAAGCTTTCTTT. Its translation: CASRPGPGLEAFF.

The V call is TRBV6-5, the J call TRBJ1-1, with a tentative D call TRBD1 (6 bases). CDR1 and CDR2 (germline): MNHEY, SVGAGI. The V end lost 5 bases, the J end lost 4 bases, and 17 bases lay between the germline ends. The CDR3 runs to 15 residues. The CDR3 DNA sequence: TGTGCCAGCAGTCGAACACAGGGCAAGGGCACTGAAGCTTTCTTT. It encodes CASSRTQGKGTEAFF.

A word on this clone: Other DNA sequences from this sample encode an identical CDR3 as well. The chain is built from TRBV2 and TRBJ1-5; D possibly corresponds to TRBD1 (6 bases). The V end lost 6 bases, the J end lost 1 base, and 10 bases lay between the germline ends. The CDR3 has 14 amino acids. Germline CDR1 SNHLY, CDR2 FYNNEI. CDR3 DNA: TGTGCCAGCAGCGGTGGGACAAGCAATCAGCCCCAGCATTTT. Translated: CASSGGTSNQPQHF.

The chain carries TRBV30 and TRBJ1-1; D may be TRBD1 (6 bases). The CDR3 has 15 amino acids. Germline CDR1 GTSNPN, CDR2 SVGIG (reference sequence). The ends were cut back, 0 bases at V and 3 bases at J, with 14 bases in the middle. CDR3 bases: TGTGCCTGGAGTGTACGGGGGGCAAGAGACACTGAAGCTTTCTTT. Translated, it gives CAWSVRGARDTEAFF.

The genes are TRBV27 and TRBJ2-2; 8 bases line up with TRBD2. Germline CDR1 is MNHEY and CDR2 is SMNVEV (reference sequence). CDR3 length: 19 residues. V shed 0 bases, J shed 3 bases, and the junction held 12 bases outside the gene matches. CDR3 coding DNA: TGTGCCAGCAGTTTATCCCGGTCGCTAGCGGGCTGGGACACCGGGGAGCTGTTTTTT. Protein sequence: CASSLSRSLAGWDTGELFF.

The chain has TRBV3-1 (or the pseudogene TRBV3-2) and TRBJ2-3; weak D call: TRBD1 (5 bases). Germline values: CDR1 LGHDT, CDR2 YNNKEL (reference sequence). There are 16 residues in the CDR3. Trimming cost V 3 bases and J 3 bases, with 16 bases left between them. The CDR3 DNA reads as TGTGCCAGCAGCCACCCGACAGTCAAGACAACAGATACGCAGTATTTT. Translated: CASSHPTVKTTDTQYF.

The table lists this clone with a count of one. The chain uses TRBV29-1 and TRBJ2-7, with D possibly TRBD1 on 5 matching bases. The V end was cut by 2 bases, the J end by 5 bases, with 16 bases between. Germline CDR1 and CDR2: SQVTM and ANQGSEA. The CDR3 sequence is 14 residues long. The CDR3 sequence is CSVEWGGGVHEQYF. The CDR3 bases are TGCAGCGTTGAATGGGGCGGTGGGGTCCACGAGCAGTACTTC.

CDR3 residues: CASSRTVGAAQPQHF. In nucleotides, the CDR3 is TGTGCCAGCAGTAGGACAGTCGGTGCCGCTCAGCCCCAGCATTTT. The chain uses TRBV27 and TRBJ1-5, with D possibly being TRBD1 (6 bases). CDR3 size: 15 residues. V was shortened by 5 bases and J by 6 bases, with 17 bases between the two germline ends. Germline CDR1 MNHEY, CDR2 SMNVEV (reference sequence).

CDR3: CATSSLQGLGGKNIQYF. For the CDR3, the DNA is TGTGCCACCAGCTCTCTTCAAGGGCTGGGGGGCAAAAACATTCAGTACTTC. The V call is TRBV15, the J call TRBJ2-4; TRBD2 is a possible D gene (6 bases). The germline V and J ends were trimmed by 5 bases and 3 bases, with 20 bases remaining between them. CDR1 and CDR2 (germline): LNHNV, YYDKDF (reference sequence). The CDR3 loop spans 17 amino acids. Together with reference TRBV15 and TRBJ2-4, the CDR3 gives the full variable domain: DAMVIQNPRYQVTQFGKPVTLSCSQTLNHNVMYWYQQKSSQAPKLLFHYYDKDFNNEADTPDNFQSRRPNTSFCFLDIRSPGLGDTAMYLCATSSLQGLGGKNIQYFGAGTRLSVL.

The J gene is TRBJ2-3, the V gene TRBV9, with 7 bases fitting TRBD2. V lost 3 bases, J lost 1 base, and 20 bases stayed unmatched. Germline-derived CDR1 and CDR2 are SGDLS and YYNGEE. CDR3 size: 20 residues. The CDR3: CASSASGVKGRESGTDTQYF. The CDR3 coding sequence is TGTGCCAGCAGCGCGTCAGGAGTCAAAGGGCGGGAGTCGGGCACAGATACGCAGTATTTT.

The chain combines TRBV6-5 with TRBJ1-3, with unresolved D. The V end was cut by 5 bases, the J end by 1 base, with 6 bases between. The CDR3 spans 13 residues. Germline values: CDR1 MNHEY, CDR2 SVGAGI. The CDR3 DNA sequence: TGTGCCAGCAGTCAGGATTCTGGAAACACCATATATTTT. Protein sequence: CASSQDSGNTIYF.

The rearrangement uses TRBV11-2 and TRBJ1-1; D uncertain. Trimming pared 0 bases from V and 1 base from J, leaving 18 bases between. This CDR3 contains 18 residues. CDR1 SGHAT and CDR2 FQNNGV come from the germline V gene. CDR3 in DNA: TGTGCCAGCAGCTTAGATGGTCGCGTCCCGCGGGAGAACACTGAAGCTTTCTTT. Its protein is CASSLDGRVPRENTEAFF. The whole variable domain, filled in from reference TRBV11-2 and TRBJ1-1, reads EAGVAQSPRYKIIEKRQSVAFWCNPISGHATLYWYQQILGQGPKLLIQFQNNGVVDDSQLPKDRFSAERLKGVDSTLKIQPAKLEDSAVYLCASSLDGRVPRENTEAFFGQGTRLTVV.

CDR3 bases: TGCGCCAGCGCGACACAGGGATCTGGGGCCAACGTCCTGACTTTC. Protein product: CASATQGSGANVLTF. The chain recombines TRBV10-1 with TRBJ2-6, with a tentative D call TRBD1 (6 bases). This CDR3 region has 15 residues. Trimming cost V 8 bases and J 1 base, with 12 bases left between them. Germline lookup yields CDR1 WNHNN and CDR2 SYGVQD (reference sequence).